This T cell receptor beta chain was captured in a study of shared clonotypes between healthy human individuals. TCRdb's table, derived via immunoSEQ multiplex PCR, lists solely in-frame clones and lacks some. Here the sample spans about 2 million clones, 85% to 95% being singletons. Naive CD8 cells lacked CD45RO and underwent positive selection for CCR7, leaving out terminally differentiated effector memory CD45RA+ cells. CDR3 length: 11 residues. Germline V gene data show CDR1 as MDHEN and CDR2 as SYDVKM. Trimming removed 4 bases at V and 13 bases at J, with 13 bases between. The sequencing input was naive CD8+ T cells sorted from blood. The clonotype comes from a man aged 18 to 30 in good health. The J gene is TRBJ1-2, the V gene TRBV28, with D maybe TRBD1 (5 bases). Written as DNA, the CDR3 is TGTGCCAGCAGTTCCGGGGGGATTTTCACCTTC. It translates to CASSSGGIFTF.